This TCR beta chain is drawn from a study of cytomegalovirus exposure and HLA in healthy donors. Overall study results and limits: HLA alleles showed associations with 15,000 to 20,000 TCR beta sequences in a later analysis, at a 0.05 false discovery rate. The likely explanation for a cluster of highly shared sequence variants was sequencing artifact.

A word on this clone: The antigen is not known.

It was with 60 Vbeta and 13 Jbeta primers that the PCR ran. Only in-frame clones appear in the TCRdb table, and some are missing; sequencing was by immunoSEQ multiplex PCR. The table includes about 230,000 clones, approximately 82% detected once. There are 14 residues in the CDR3. Germline assignment: CDR1 SGDLS and CDR2 YYNGEE. Trimming took off 4 bases at V and 5 bases at J, with 15 bases between the two ends. The material sequenced was PBMCs. The receptor comes from a middle-aged woman in good health and CMV-seronegative. The chain combines TRBV9 with TRBJ1-1; possibly TRBD1 for D (6 bases). Written as DNA, the CDR3 is TGTGCCAGCAGCCTCGTTCGCCAGGGGACTGAAGCTTTCTTT. This codes for CASSLVRQGTEAFF. Full variable domain (remainder filled in from reference TRBV9 and TRBJ1-1): DSGVTQTPKHLITATGQRVTLRCSPRSGDLSVYWYQQSLDQGLQFLIQYYNGEERAKGNILERFSAQQFPDLHSELNLSSLELGDSALYFCASSLVRQGTEAFFGQGTRLTVV.